The 3 T cell receptor beta chains in this list originate from one sample, sequenced in a study of shared clonotypes between healthy human individuals (dated by TCRdb to about 2020). Library preparation employed the immunoSEQ multiplex PCR assay. What TCRdb holds here is the immuneACCESS table cut down to in-frame rearrangements. Part of the clones is not present; checked against another copy, under half of the missing clones reflect an unresolved V gene, and the others are unexplained. A total of a few million clones appear in this sample, approximately 94% of them only once. The ten most abundant clones make up 0.13% of the sample. The sample was naive CD4+ T cells sorted from blood. In light of the paper, this sample's cell subset or site label describes: CD45RA+ positively selected. These receptors originate from a man between 18 and 29 years old in good health.

The chain is built from TRBV11-2 and TRBJ2-1; D call uncertain. The CDR3 is 15 amino acids. The germline V gene encodes CDR1 SGHAT and CDR2 FQNNGV. The V and J ends lost 1 base and 8 bases respectively, with 15 bases between them. The CDR3 nucleotides read TGTGCCAGCAGCTTAGTTGGGGTCAAGCGTCATGAGCAGTTCTTC. Translation gives CASSLVGVKRHEQFF.

This clone was found once. The gene calls are TRBV2 and TRBJ2-5, with no clear D. Trimming cost V 6 bases and J 5 bases, with 13 bases left between them. This CDR3 comprises 13 residues. Germline V gene sequence: CDR1 SNHLY, CDR2 FYNNEI. CDR3 sequence reads: CASRKVFKETQYF. DNA of the CDR3: TGTGCCAGCAGAAAAGTTTTTAAGGAGACCCAGTACTTC.

V usage is TRBV7-2 and J usage is TRBJ2-1; perhaps D is TRBD1 or TRBD2 (5 bases each). Germline V lookup: CDR1 SGHTA, CDR2 FQGNSA. The CDR3 is 14 amino acids. Trimming left V 2 bases short and J 4 bases short, with 9 bases between. The CDR3 DNA is TGTGCCAGCAGCTTATGGGGGAATTACAATGAGCAGTTCTTC. Translated, it gives CASSLWGNYNEQFF.